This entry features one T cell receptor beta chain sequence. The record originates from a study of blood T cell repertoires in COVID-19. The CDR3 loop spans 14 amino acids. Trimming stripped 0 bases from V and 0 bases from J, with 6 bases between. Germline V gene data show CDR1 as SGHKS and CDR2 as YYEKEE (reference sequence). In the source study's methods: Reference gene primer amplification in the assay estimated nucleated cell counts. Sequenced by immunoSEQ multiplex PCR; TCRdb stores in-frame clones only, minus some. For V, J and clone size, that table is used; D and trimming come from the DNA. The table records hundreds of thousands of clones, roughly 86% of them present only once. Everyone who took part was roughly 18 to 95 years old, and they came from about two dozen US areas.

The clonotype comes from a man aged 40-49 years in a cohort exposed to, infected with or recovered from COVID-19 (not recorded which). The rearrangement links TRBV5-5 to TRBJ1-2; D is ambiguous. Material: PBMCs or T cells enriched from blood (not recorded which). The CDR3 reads CASSLDGANYGYTF. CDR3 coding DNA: TGTGCCAGCAGCTTGGACGGAGCTAACTATGGCTACACCTTC.